This TCR beta chain was identified during a study of cytomegalovirus exposure and HLA in healthy donors. General observations from the study: Later analysis demonstrated an association between a missense DCLRE1C variant and TCR beta V- and J-gene trimming. Data from an earlier analysis indicated that most TCR beta V segments were productive either about 87% or about 30% of the time. Associated with HLA alleles at 0.05 false discovery rate in a later analysis were around 15,000 TCR beta sequences.

About this clone itself: Its antigen is still unknown.

13 Jbeta primers and 60 Vbeta primers were used for the PCR. Here immunoSEQ multiplex PCR was the method, and the copy in TCRdb shows in-frame clones only, minus some. The sample yields around 90,000 clones, roughly 79% seen once. Material: PBMCs. The TCR comes from a man younger than 40 in good health and CMV-seronegative.

CDR3 sequence reads: CASSILGREGKETQYF. The CDR3 DNA sequence: TGTGCCAGTAGTATACTGGGCCGGGAGGGGAAGGAGACCCAGTACTTC. This chain links TRBV19 with TRBJ2-5; TRBD2 matches 8 bases. The germline V gene encodes CDR1 LNHDA and CDR2 SQIVND (reference sequence). The junction had 10 bases not matched to a gene; V was cut back by 2 bases and J by 5 bases. The CDR3 is made up of 16 amino acids.